The next 10 T cell receptor beta chains were all read from a single sample in a study of neurological immune-mediated disorders. TCRdb re-called the 5' RACE reads with MiXCR, one entry per CDR3 protein. The sample holds roughly 60,000 distinct CDR3 sequences, roughly 10% seen once. Time point given: longitudinal time-point 2. Sequencing was performed on PBMCs. These receptors were taken from a man aged 30-40 years in good health.

This clonotype was observed at least ten times. V usage is TRBV20-1 and J usage is TRBJ2-3; the D gene is possibly TRBD2 (6 bases). From germline, CDR1 is DFQATT and CDR2 SNEGSKA (reference sequence). Trimming pared 5 bases from V and 9 bases from J, leaving 12 bases between. The CDR3 sequence is 11 residues long. The CDR3 here is CSAHQGGTQYF. CDR3 sequence (DNA): TGCAGTGCTCACCAGGGAGGAACGCAGTATTTT.

This clonotype was seen repeatedly, ten times or more. CDR3 bases: TGTGCCAGCAGTCCTCAGGTCTATCACCCAAGGGGCTACACCTTC. Encoded protein: CASSPQVYHPRGYTF. This rearrangement joins TRBV28 to TRBJ1-2; no clear D. This CDR3 is 15 amino acids long. Germline CDR1 is MDHEN and CDR2 is SYDVKM. Trimming took 5 bases from V and 8 from J, leaving 21 bases between them.

This clonotype came up many times. The chain recombines TRBV14 with TRBJ2-3, with D perhaps TRBD2 (7 bases). V was cut by 3 bases and J by 1 base, with 17 bases left in between. Germline lookup yields CDR1 SGHDN and CDR2 FVKESK. This CDR3 comprises 17 residues. The CDR3: CASSQRGLADRTDTQYF. The CDR3 DNA is TGTGCCAGCAGCCAGCGGGGGCTAGCGGATCGCACAGATACGCAGTATTTT.

This clonotype was observed at least ten times. The chain uses TRBV18 and TRBJ2-1; the match to TRBD2 covers 8 bases. Germline lookup yields CDR1 KGHSH and CDR2 LQKENI. The CDR3 spans 15 residues. The V segment lost 5 bases and the J segment 4 bases; nucleotides outside the gene matches: 7. The CDR3 protein is CASSKPGGEYNEQFF. CDR3 DNA: TGTGCCAGCTCAAAACCGGGAGGGGAGTACAATGAGCAGTTCTTC.

This chain links TRBV6-5 with TRBJ2-1, with 11 bases lining up with TRBD2. Germline V gene data show CDR1 as MNHEY and CDR2 as SVGAGI. The CDR3 totals 15 residues. The trim removed 5 bases at V and 3 bases at J, leaving 3 bases unmatched. The CDR3 DNA follows: TGTGCCAGCAGTATTAGCGGGAGGGGCTACAATGAGCAGTTCTTC. Translated, it gives CASSISGRGYNEQFF.

This clonotype was detected ten times or more. This chain links TRBV27 with TRBJ2-7; D uncertain. There are 14 residues in the CDR3. V lost 4 bases and J 1 base, leaving 11 bases between the germline ends. The germline V gene encodes CDR1 MNHEY and CDR2 SMNVEV (reference sequence). CDR3 sequence reads: CASSSPSTSYEQYF. CDR3 coding DNA: TGTGCCAGCAGTTCTCCCTCCACTTCCTACGAGCAGTACTTC.

Concerning this clonotype: A much larger clone lies one base from this, so it may be a read error. The V and J genes are TRBV5-1 and TRBJ2-5; D assignment may be TRBD1 or TRBD2 (5 bases each). V lost 6 bases and J lost 5, with 14 bases in between. CDR3 length: 13 amino acids. Germline V lookup: CDR1 SGHRS, CDR2 YFSETQ. CDR3 coding DNA: TGCGCCAGCAATCTCGGGGCAAGGGAGACCCAGTACTTC. Translated, it gives CASNLGARETQYF.

This clonotype came up many times. In nucleotides, the CDR3 is TGTGCCAGTCGAGGGTATAGCACAGATACGCAGTATTTT. It encodes CASRGYSTDTQYF. The rearrangement uses TRBV27 and TRBJ2-3, with D perhaps matching TRBD2 (5 bases). This CDR3 spans 13 amino acids. V lost 9 bases and J 0 bases, leaving 10 bases between the germline ends. CDR1 is MNHEY, CDR2 SMNVEV, per germline (reference sequence).

This clonotype has a count of ten or more. V usage is TRBV10-3 and J usage is TRBJ1-5; tentative D call: TRBD1 (5 bases). The V gene lost 6 bases and the J gene lost 0 bases, with 12 bases spanning the gap. The CDR3 has 15 residues. CDR1 is ENHRY, CDR2 SYGVKD, per germline. The CDR3 nucleotides are TGTGCCATCAGCCAGACAGCAAATAGCAATCAGCCCCAGCATTTT. The encoded protein is CAISQTANSNQPQHF.

This clonotype has a count of ten or more. This chain joins TRBV14 and TRBJ1-1, with D possibly being TRBD1 (5 bases). Trimming cost V 0 bases and J 6 bases, with 23 bases left between them. CDR3 size: 18 residues. Germline V gene data show CDR1 as SGHDN and CDR2 as FVKESK. The DNA of the CDR3 is TGTGCCAGCAGCCAAGATCGATCAGGGTGGGGTTTGTTTCCTGAAGCTTTCTTT. This codes for CASSQDRSGWGLFPEAFF.